The T cell receptor beta chain under discussion was sequenced for a study of T cells after posttransplantation cyclophosphamide. Study outcomes and limitations: Donor-recipient repertoire similarity was low at 1-2 months, rising over year one.

Busulfan-fludarabine conditioning, marrow transplant, and cyclophosphamide on days +3 and +4 were administered. V lost 0 bases, J lost 7 bases, and 12 bases stayed unmatched. CDR1 and CDR2 (germline): SEHNR, FQNEAQ (reference sequence). The CDR3 sequence is 16 residues long. As for this clone: Antigen unknown.

Some clones are missing from TCRdb's copy, which holds only in-frame ones; the method was immunoSEQ multiplex PCR. Of approximately 39,000 clones in the sample, 78% were seen once. The sequences come from CD4+ T cells sorted from blood, collected 1,700 to 2,000 days after a stem cell transplant with posttransplant cyclophosphamide. The origin of this receptor is a female patient aged 35-55 years who received an allogeneic stem cell transplant from a related donor, was CMV-positive, and had no GVHD. Some T cells may be graft donor cells. This chain uses TRBV7-9 with TRBJ2-7; 7 bases are shared with TRBD2. The chain's CDR3 is CASSLANGGGAKEQYF. In DNA form, the CDR3 reads TGTGCCAGCAGCTTAGCGAATGGCGGGGGAGCAAAGGAGCAGTACTTC.